These T cell receptor beta chains were read from a single sample in a study of blood T cell repertoires in COVID-19. Sequencing was performed with immunoSEQ multiplex PCR; in TCRdb, only in-frame clones are kept and a portion is missing. The data show around 210,000 clones, around 85% seen once. The sample was peripheral blood. These TCRs come from a man aged 50-60 years with COVID-19, enrolled during active disease. Each CDR3 is given with its conserved first and last residue. Each record gives: clone size, D gene, V gene, J gene, CDR3 protein, CDR3 DNA. D genes are given only for firm matches. Some rows have no size entry. The others give once, few or many, or a class for an expanded clone.

>-|TRBD1|TRBV2|TRBJ1-3
CARSSTGTGNTIYF
TGTGCCAGATCTTCGACAGGGACTGGAAACACCATATATTTT
>-|-|TRBV5-1|TRBJ2-5
CASRTGEWGVRETQYF
TGCGCCAGCAGGACCGGGGAATGGGGTGTCCGGGAGACCCAGTACTTC
>-|-|TRBV5-4|TRBJ1-3
CASSLNAAGNTIYF
TGTGCCAGCAGCTTGAACGCAGCTGGAAACACCATATATTTT
>few|TRBD1|TRBV19|TRBJ1-6
CASTTYRGSSYNSPLHF
TGTGCCAGTACCACTTACAGGGGGAGCTCCTATAATTCACCCCTCCACTTT
>many|TRBD1|TRBV18|TRBJ2-5
CASSLTGGAETQYF
TGTGCCAGCTCACTAACAGGGGGCGCGGAGACCCAGTACTTC
>-|-|TRBV6-2/TRBV6-3|TRBJ1-2
CASSYLRSGYTF
TGTGCCAGCAGTTACCTCCGGAGTGGCTACACCTTC
>-|-|TRBV3-1/TRBV3-2|TRBJ2-1
CASSQPGSRAEQFF
TGTGCCAGCAGCCAACCGGGATCCCGGGCTGAGCAGTTCTTC
>-|TRBD1|TRBV6-6|TRBJ2-1
CASSHTGGLSSYNEQFF
TGTGCCAGCAGTCACACAGGGGGCCTGAGCTCCTACAATGAGCAGTTCTTC
>-|-|TRBV14|TRBJ2-7
CASSQDRGYEQYF
TGTGCCAGCAGCCAAGACAGGGGATACGAGCAGTACTTC
>-|TRBD2|TRBV4-3|TRBJ2-7
CASSQVTGGPSSYEQYF
TGCGCCAGCAGCCAAGTGACGGGGGGGCCTAGCTCCTACGAGCAGTACTTC
>-|TRBD2|TRBV29-1|TRBJ2-1
CSVNGRATYNEQFF
TGCAGCGTCAACGGGAGGGCGACCTACAATGAGCAGTTCTTC
>few|-|TRBV18|TRBJ1-1
CASSPPGDTEAFF
TGTGCCAGCTCACCACCCGGGGACACTGAAGCTTTCTTT
>-|TRBD1|TRBV9|TRBJ2-7
CASSVTGQGVPYEQYF
TGTGCCAGCAGCGTAACGGGACAGGGCGTTCCCTACGAGCAGTACTTC
>once|TRBD2|TRBV4-2|TRBJ2-1
CASSHSTSGSYNEQFF
TGTGCCAGCAGCCACAGTACTAGCGGGAGCTACAATGAGCAGTTCTTC
>-|TRBD1|TRBV7-8|TRBJ1-5
CASSRNDRGNQPQHF
TGTGCCAGCAGCCGCAACGACAGGGGCAATCAGCCCCAGCATTTT
>-|TRBD1|TRBV27|TRBJ2-6
CASSQTGTGGYSGANVLTF
TGTGCCAGCAGTCAAACCGGGACAGGGGGTTACTCTGGGGCCAACGTCCTGACTTTC
>-|TRBD1|TRBV7-9|TRBJ2-1
CASSLAGQIGNEQFF
TGTGCCAGCAGCTTAGCGGGACAGATAGGGAATGAGCAGTTCTTC
>-|TRBD1|TRBV27|TRBJ2-3
CASSPSPGQGILGTDTQYF
TGTGCCAGCAGTCCGTCACCGGGACAGGGAATACTTGGCACAGATACGCAGTATTTT
>-|TRBD2|TRBV19|TRBJ2-5
CASSVSGGQETQYF
TGTGCCAGTAGTGTCAGCGGGGGCCAAGAGACCCAGTACTTC
>-|TRBD1|TRBV5-8|TRBJ1-2
CASSRTGPYGYTF
TGTGCCAGCAGTCGGACAGGGCCTTATGGCTACACCTTC
>-|TRBD2|TRBV4-3|TRBJ2-7
CASSQLLTSGGYEQYF
TGCGCCAGCAGCCAACTTCTGACTAGCGGGGGTTACGAGCAGTACTTC
>-|-|TRBV5-8|TRBJ1-1
CASSLTGGGSVTEAFF
TGTGCCAGCAGCTTGACTGGCGGGGGAAGTGTAACTGAAGCTTTCTTT
>-|TRBD1|TRBV6-5|TRBJ2-2
CASSTGEFGELFF
TGTGCCAGCAGCACAGGGGAGTTCGGGGAGCTGTTTTTT
>-|TRBD2|TRBV7-9|TRBJ2-3
CASSPVLAGANTDTQYF
TGTGCCAGCAGCCCCGTCCTAGCGGGGGCAAACACAGATACGCAGTATTTT
>-|TRBD1|TRBV7-8|TRBJ1-2
CASSLEGTGELDYGYTF
TGTGCCAGCAGCTTAGAGGGAACAGGGGAATTGGACTATGGCTACACCTTC
>-|TRBD1|TRBV7-9|TRBJ2-7
CASSPPGQIYEQYF
TGTGCCAGCAGCCCCCCGGGACAGATCTACGAGCAGTACTTC
>few|TRBD1|TRBV19|TRBJ2-5
CATSTGYWEETQYF
TGTGCCACTTCGACAGGGTATTGGGAAGAGACCCAGTACTTC
>-|TRBD1|TRBV7-9|TRBJ2-7
CASSSGQGPSTRYEQYF
TGTGCCAGCAGCTCCGGACAGGGGCCCTCAACTAGATACGAGCAGTACTTC
>-|-|TRBV24-1|TRBJ2-2
CATSAGPGELFF
TGTGCCACCAGTGCAGGGCCCGGGGAGCTGTTTTTT
>-|-|TRBV7-8|TRBJ1-2
CASSKGGGFLYGYTF
TGTGCCAGCAGCAAAGGCGGCGGCTTTCTGTATGGCTACACCTTC
>once|-|TRBV11-2|TRBJ1-3
CASSPLGNTIYF
TGTGCCAGCAGCCCGTTGGGAAACACCATATATTTT
>-|TRBD1|TRBV9|TRBJ1-2
CASSVEDRGLRGYTF
TGTGCCAGCAGCGTAGAGGACAGGGGGCTTCGTGGCTACACCTTC
>-|-|TRBV5-6|TRBJ1-5
CASSLSGTVSNQPQHF
TGTGCCAGCAGCTTATCCGGGACTGTTAGCAATCAGCCCCAGCATTTT
>-|-|TRBV19|TRBJ2-6
CASSPGPGSGANVLTF
TGTGCCAGTAGTCCCGGCCCAGGGTCTGGGGCCAACGTCCTGACTTTC
>-|TRBD1|TRBV5-4|TRBJ2-5
CASSGTTGGFQETQYF
TGTGCCAGCAGCGGTACGACAGGGGGTTTTCAAGAGACCCAGTACTTC
>-|TRBD2|TRBV15|TRBJ2-1
CATSRRTSGYNEQFF
TGTGCCACCAGCAGACGGACTAGCGGTTACAATGAGCAGTTCTTC
>-|-|TRBV2|TRBJ1-6
CASRIRETDSPLHF
TGTGCCAGCAGGATCCGGGAGACGGATTCACCCCTCCACTTT
>-|-|TRBV5-8|TRBJ2-6
CASSLRQFSGANVLTF
TGTGCCAGCAGCTTAAGACAGTTTTCTGGGGCCAACGTCCTGACTTTC
>-|-|TRBV30|TRBJ1-3
CAWIPPGLGNTIYF
TGTGCCTGGATTCCCCCAGGGCTTGGAAACACCATATATTTT
>-|-|TRBV10-3|TRBJ1-6
CATSKEAGDSSPLHF
TGTGCCACCTCTAAAGAAGCAGGGGATAGTTCACCCCTCCACTTT
>-|TRBD2|TRBV7-3|TRBJ2-3
CASSLQTSGSDTQYF
TGTGCCAGCAGCTTACAGACTAGCGGGTCAGATACGCAGTATTTT
>-|-|TRBV6-6|TRBJ1-1
CASKIQGDTEAFF
TGTGCCAGCAAAATTCAGGGCGACACTGAAGCTTTCTTT
>-|-|TRBV5-4|TRBJ1-1
CASSSRTTMNTEAFF
TGTGCCAGCAGCTCAAGGACAACCATGAACACTGAAGCTTTCTTT
>-|-|TRBV19|TRBJ1-1
CASSNYYRAMNTEAFF
TGTGCCAGTAGTAACTATTACAGGGCCATGAACACTGAAGCTTTCTTT